This TCR beta chain appears in the sequencing data of a study of blood T cell repertoires in COVID-19. As for the study in general: There were acute and convalescent COVID-19 samples, and they came from the United States, Italy and Spain. From T cells, B-cell-depleted T cells, or PBMCs came the material, which was cDNA or gDNA.

Per the authors' pipeline: It was from reference gene primer amplification that nucleated cell counts were estimated. Assay used: immunoSEQ multiplex PCR; TCRdb lists only in-frame clones, some missing. V, J and clone size are taken as reported in that table, and D and trimming were inferred from the DNA itself. The sample has approximately 260,000 clones; nearly 85% are singletons. This clone occurred once. The CDR3 spans 15 residues. Trimming cost V 0 bases and J 1 base, with 9 bases left between them. CDR1 is SGDLS, CDR2 YYNGEE, per germline. This chain links TRBV9 with TRBJ2-3, with D possibly TRBD2 on 6 matching bases. Sequencing used peripheral blood. The source of this sequence is a human donor in a cohort sampled during active COVID-19. The CDR3 spells CASSVGGVGTDTQYF. The CDR3 DNA is TGTGCCAGCAGCGTAGGGGGGGTGGGCACAGATACGCAGTATTTT. The variable domain in full, completed from reference TRBV9 and TRBJ2-3, reads DSGVTQTPKHLITATGQRVTLRCSPRSGDLSVYWYQQSLDQGLQFLIQYYNGEERAKGNILERFSAQQFPDLHSELNLSSLELGDSALYFCASSVGGVGTDTQYFGPGTRLTVL.